The T cell receptor (beta chain) described here comes from a study of blood T cell repertoires in COVID-19. Authors' processing steps: Estimates of nucleated cell counts were drawn from the amplification of reference gene primers. The repertoire was sequenced with immunoSEQ multiplex PCR; TCRdb's copy has only in-frame clones and lacks some. The D gene and trimming were derived from the DNA, and the V and J assignments and clone size from that table. The sample lists some 490,000 clones; less than 90% were seen once. Researchers sorted participants into cohorts using their self-reported clinical history. V was clipped by 4 bases and J by 6 bases; unmatched bases: 12. The CDR3 length is 16 residues. Germline-derived CDR1 and CDR2 are MNHNS and SASEGT.

V usage is TRBV6-1 and J usage is TRBJ1-1, with 9 bases that match TRBD1. Source material: PBMCs or T cells enriched from blood (not recorded which). This clonotype was sampled from a woman aged 60 to 75 who had recovered from COVID-19. The CDR3 bases are TGTGCCAGCAGTGTCCTACCGGGACAGGGAATGCCTGAAGCTTTCTTT. As protein: CASSVLPGQGMPEAFF.